This T cell receptor (beta chain) was observed in a study of blood T cell repertoires in COVID-19. Living in under 30 US areas, the participants were between about 18 and 100 years of age. Exposed participants came across a COVID-19 case within 2 weeks before study entry. The CDR3 totals 16 residues. Germline CDR1 reads MDHEN; CDR2 reads SYDVKM. V was pared by 1 base and J by 8 bases, with 20 bases between. Assay used: immunoSEQ multiplex PCR; TCRdb lists only in-frame clones, some missing. This sample has 110,000 to 150,000 clones, with roughly 80% found just once. Material: PBMCs or T cells enriched from blood (not recorded which). The V gene is TRBV28, the J gene TRBJ1-2; the D gene is possibly TRBD1 (6 bases). The receptor comes from a woman between 18 and 29 years old who had been exposed to COVID-19. The CDR3 loop reads CASSLSWGQGDGGYTF. The CDR3 DNA follows: TGTGCCAGCAGTTTATCTTGGGGACAAGGAGACGGGGGCTACACCTTC.